This T cell receptor (beta chain) was profiled in a study of response to subunit inactivated influenza vaccine. TCRdb reprocessed the RT-PCR reads via MiXCR and lists one record per CDR3 protein. The table records about 780,000 distinct CDR3 sequences, about 18% of them present only once. Study-wide results and caveats: T cells newly recruited by each seasonal influenza vaccination are few, the authors suggested.

From germline, CDR1 is SEHNR and CDR2 FQNEAQ (reference sequence). V was shortened by 3 bases and J by 3 bases, with 11 bases between the two germline ends. The CDR3 runs 14 residues. This clonotype has a handful of counts. Its specificity is not known. The input for sequencing was PBMCs from blood, taken roughly 5 days after vaccination. The J gene is TRBJ1-2, the V gene TRBV7-9; TRBD1 is a possible D gene (5 bases). This receptor was identified in a man in his forties or fifties who received an inactivated influenza vaccine. The CDR3: CASSFGAVDYGYTF. CDR3 sequence (DNA): TGTGCCAGCAGCTTTGGGGCGGTAGACTATGGCTACACCTTC.